This T cell receptor beta chain was sequenced in a study of cytomegalovirus exposure and HLA in healthy donors. V lost 6 bases to trimming and J lost 4 bases, with 12 bases between them. The CDR3 has 13 residues. CDR1 and CDR2 (germline): MNHEY, SMNVEV (reference sequence). About this clone: The antigen remains undetermined.

Findings and limits, study-wide: In vitro experiments confirmed that three CMV-associated chains were specific for CMV antigens. In a later analysis, a missense DCLRE1C variant was linked to TCR beta V- and J-gene trimming.

PCR amplification relied on 60 Vbeta primers (plus 13 Jbeta primers). Per the authors' pipeline: Unique TCR beta chains totaled about 73 million in a later count, with roughly 12 million of them shared. Clones were sequenced by immunoSEQ multiplex PCR, and TCRdb holds only the in-frame ones, with some missing. V, J and clone size reflect that table, while D and trimming were determined from the DNA. The specimen's table records approximately 72,000 clones. Sequenced sample: PBMCs. This sequence was found in a man aged 35 to 55 in good health and CMV-seronegative. This chain links TRBV27 with TRBJ2-5, with unresolved D. CDR3 DNA sequence: TGTGCCAGCAGGCAGGAACCGGCAGAGACCCAGTACTTC. Its translation: CASRQEPAETQYF.